The rows below give T cell receptor beta chains drawn from one sample of a study of early T cells in non-severe SARS-CoV-2 infection. In TCRdb, the 5' RACE reads were re-called with MiXCR into one record per CDR3 protein. Here the sample spans fewer than 85,000 distinct CDR3 sequences, around 16% being singletons. What was sequenced was whole blood. These receptors were taken from an adult who was a healthcare worker with PCR-confirmed SARS-CoV-2 infection or an uninfected control (not recorded which). The CDR3 runs from the conserved cysteine through the conserved F or W. A D gene is named only where the DNA matches it firmly. Size values are once, few and many counts, or a class for expanded clones, and some rows have none.

v_call: TRBV20-1; d_call: NA; clone_size: few; j_call: TRBJ1-1; cdr3_nt: TGCAGTGCCCGAGGGGCCACTGAAGCTTTCTTT; cdr3_aa: CSARGATEAFF
v_call: TRBV29-1; d_call: TRBD2; clone_size: many; j_call: TRBJ2-5; cdr3_nt: TGCAGCGTTGCCCCTAGCGGGGGGCCCCAAGAGACCCAGTACTTC; cdr3_aa: CSVAPSGGPQETQYF
v_call: TRBV29-1; d_call: NA; clone_size: NA; j_call: TRBJ2-4; cdr3_nt: TGCAGCGTTCTAGCCAAAAACATTCAGTACTTC; cdr3_aa: CSVLAKNIQYF
v_call: TRBV7-3; d_call: NA; clone_size: NA; j_call: TRBJ1-1; cdr3_nt: TGTGCCAGCAGCCGATCAAGGAACACTGAAGCTTTCTTT; cdr3_aa: CASSRSRNTEAFF
v_call: TRBV11-2; d_call: TRBD2; clone_size: NA; j_call: TRBJ2-7; cdr3_nt: TGTGCCAGCAGCATACTAGCGGGTGTCACCTACGAGCAGTACTTC; cdr3_aa: CASSILAGVTYEQYF
v_call: TRBV4-3; d_call: NA; clone_size: many; j_call: TRBJ2-6; cdr3_nt: TGCGCCAGCAGCCAGCAGGGTATCGCTGGGGCCAACGTCCTGACTTTC; cdr3_aa: CASSQQGIAGANVLTF
v_call: TRBV5-1; d_call: NA; clone_size: few; j_call: TRBJ2-1; cdr3_nt: TGCGCCAGCAGCTTGATTTCGACTACGCTCTACAATGAGCAGTTCTTC; cdr3_aa: CASSLISTTLYNEQFF
v_call: TRBV20-1; d_call: NA; clone_size: few; j_call: TRBJ1-2; cdr3_nt: TGCAGTGCTAGAGATATGACGTTATATGGCTACACCTTC; cdr3_aa: CSARDMTLYGYTF
v_call: TRBV7-9; d_call: TRBD1; clone_size: NA; j_call: TRBJ1-2; cdr3_nt: TGTGCCAGCAGCTCCCCAGGGACAGTCTATGGCTACACCTTC; cdr3_aa: CASSSPGTVYGYTF
v_call: TRBV28; d_call: TRBD1; clone_size: few; j_call: TRBJ2-1; cdr3_nt: TGTGCCAGCAGGCCCACCCGGACAGGGGGCGTTGAGCAGTTCTTC; cdr3_aa: CASRPTRTGGVEQFF
v_call: TRBV5-1; d_call: NA; clone_size: few; j_call: TRBJ1-2; cdr3_nt: TGCGCCAGCAGCTTGAACATAGCTAACTATGGCTACACCTTC; cdr3_aa: CASSLNIANYGYTF
v_call: TRBV18; d_call: NA; clone_size: NA; j_call: TRBJ1-3; cdr3_nt: TGTGCCAGCTCTCTAGGCTCTGACAGGAACACCATATATTTT; cdr3_aa: CASSLGSDRNTIYF
v_call: TRBV27; d_call: NA; clone_size: few; j_call: TRBJ1-1; cdr3_nt: TGTGCCAGCAGTCCCTTTTTGGACACTGAAGCTTTCTTT; cdr3_aa: CASSPFLDTEAFF
v_call: TRBV11-2; d_call: NA; clone_size: few; j_call: TRBJ2-3; cdr3_nt: TGTGCCAGCAGCTCGACCTGGGAAGGTGCGCAGTATTTT; cdr3_aa: CASSSTWEGAQYF
v_call: TRBV7-9; d_call: TRBD1; clone_size: few; j_call: TRBJ1-5; cdr3_nt: TGTGCCAGCAGCCCGGACAGGCAGCCCCAGCATTTT; cdr3_aa: CASSPDRQPQHF
v_call: TRBV29-1; d_call: TRBD1; clone_size: NA; j_call: TRBJ1-1; cdr3_nt: TGCAGCGTCGCCACAGGGGGCACTGAAGCTTTCTTT; cdr3_aa: CSVATGGTEAFF
v_call: TRBV4-3; d_call: TRBD2; clone_size: few; j_call: TRBJ2-3; cdr3_nt: TGCGCCAGCAGCCAAGATCGACTAGCGGGAGGGCCGAGCACAGATACGCAGTATTTT; cdr3_aa: CASSQDRLAGGPSTDTQYF
v_call: TRBV27; d_call: TRBD2; clone_size: many; j_call: TRBJ2-3; cdr3_nt: TGTGCCAGCAGTTGGCTAGCGGTTACTAGCACAGATACGCAGTATTTT; cdr3_aa: CASSWLAVTSTDTQYF
v_call: TRBV2; d_call: TRBD2; clone_size: few; j_call: TRBJ2-3; cdr3_nt: TGTGCCAGCAGATCCGCGACTAGCGGGAGTACAGATACGCAGTATTTT; cdr3_aa: CASRSATSGSTDTQYF
v_call: TRBV6-2/TRBV6-3; d_call: TRBD2; clone_size: NA; j_call: TRBJ2-2; cdr3_nt: TGTGCCAGCAGTTATCCTAGCGGGGCCGCCCAGAACACCGGGGAGCTGTTTTTT; cdr3_aa: CASSYPSGAAQNTGELFF
v_call: TRBV29-1; d_call: NA; clone_size: NA; j_call: TRBJ2-5; cdr3_nt: TGCAGCGTTGTAGATGGGGGCAGAACCCAGTACTTC; cdr3_aa: CSVVDGGRTQYF
v_call: TRBV7-8; d_call: TRBD1; clone_size: NA; j_call: TRBJ2-3; cdr3_nt: TGTGCCAGCAGCCCCTTTACCAGGGGGCTTATAGATACGCAGTATTTT; cdr3_aa: CASSPFTRGLIDTQYF
v_call: TRBV12-3/TRBV12-4; d_call: TRBD1; clone_size: many; j_call: TRBJ2-3; cdr3_nt: TGTGCCAGCAGGCCGGGACAGGGGCTTCTAGGAGATACGCAGTATTTT; cdr3_aa: CASRPGQGLLGDTQYF